The 20 T cell receptor beta chains below come from one sample, sequenced in a study of cytotoxic CD8 clonotypes in ibrutinib-treated CLL. Data came from immunoSEQ multiplex PCR; TCRdb stores just in-frame clones and leaves some out. The table lists approximately 150,000 clones, roughly 88% of them singletons. Sequencing was performed on PBMCs, taken at disease progression, from a patient treated with ibrutinib. These receptor sequences come from a human donor with chronic lymphocytic leukemia.

This rearrangement joins TRBV5-6 to TRBJ1-2; D not resolved. Trimming left V 2 bases short and J 2 bases short, with 19 bases between. CDR1 SGHDT and CDR2 YYEEEE come from the germline V gene. This CDR3 region has 17 residues. The CDR3 region is CASSFQASVRRNYGYTF. The CDR3 DNA is TGTGCCAGCAGCTTCCAAGCGTCGGTACGGAGGAACTATGGCTACACCTTC.

This clone occurred once. The chain is built from TRBV9 and TRBJ2-3, with 11 nucleotides matching TRBD2. Unmatched junction bases numbered 19, after V lost 6 bases and J lost 4 bases. The CDR3 spans 19 residues. Germline-derived CDR1 and CDR2 are SGDLS and YYNGEE. The CDR3 DNA sequence: TGTGCCAGCACCTCCTATCCGGGGGAACTAGCGGGAGTACCAGATACGCAGTATTTT. It translates to CASTSYPGELAGVPDTQYF.

This chain connects TRBV19 to TRBJ2-7, with TRBD2 matching over 9 bases. Germline CDR1 is LNHDA and CDR2 is SQIVND (reference sequence). The J segment lost 0 bases and the V segment lost 7 bases, leaving 7 bases of the junction unmatched. The CDR3 is 15 amino acids. CDR3 residues: CASTFAGGRSYEQYF. CDR3 DNA sequence: TGTGCCAGTACCTTTGCGGGGGGGCGCTCCTACGAGCAGTACTTC.

This chain uses TRBV11-3 with TRBJ2-7, with 9 bases aligning to TRBD2. Germline V lookup: CDR1 SGHNT, CDR2 YENEEA. This CDR3 is built from 14 residues. V gave up 5 bases and J gave up 5 bases; unmatched junction bases: 7. The CDR3 nucleotides read TGTGCCAGCAGCCCGGTAGCGGGAGTCGACGAGCAGTACTTC. Protein sequence: CASSPVAGVDEQYF.

The chain carries TRBV5-1 and TRBJ2-2; the match to TRBD2 covers 9 bases. The V gene's germline CDR1 is SGHRS and CDR2 YFSETQ. The length of the CDR3 is 17 residues. The ends lost 4 bases at V and 2 bases at J; junction bases unmatched: 9. CDR3 coding DNA: TGCGCCAGCAGCACACTAGCGGGCGGCCGAAACACCGGGGAGCTGTTTTTT. Translation gives CASSTLAGGRNTGELFF.

The rearrangement links TRBV29-1 to TRBJ2-2; D unresolved. V was trimmed by 3 bases and J by 6 bases, leaving 11 bases between them. The CDR3 has 13 amino acids. The germline V gene encodes CDR1 SQVTM and CDR2 ANQGSEA. The CDR3 loop is CSVDDSVPGELFF. CDR3 DNA: TGCAGCGTTGACGATAGTGTCCCCGGGGAGCTGTTTTTT.

V usage is TRBV9 and J usage is TRBJ2-2, with unresolved D. The CDR3 is 12 residues long. CDR1 SGDLS and CDR2 YYNGEE come from the germline V gene. Trimming cost V 7 bases and J 6 bases, with 10 bases left between them. CDR3 nucleotide sequence: TGTGCCAGCGAAAGTCCCGCCGGGGAGCTGTTTTTT. Encoded protein: CASESPAGELFF. The variable domain in full, completed from reference TRBV9 and TRBJ2-2, reads DSGVTQTPKHLITATGQRVTLRCSPRSGDLSVYWYQQSLDQGLQFLIQYYNGEERAKGNILERFSAQQFPDLHSELNLSSLELGDSALYFCASESPAGELFFGEGSRLTVL.

J is TRBJ2-2 and V is TRBV11-2; D is perhaps TRBD1 (6 bases). The V gene lost 5 bases and the J gene lost 2 bases, with 15 bases spanning the gap. In germline, CDR1 is SGHAT, CDR2 FQNNGV. This CDR3 spans 16 amino acids. CDR3 sequence (DNA): TGTGCCAGCAGCCCAGGCGGACAGATAAACACCGGGGAGCTGTTTTTT. Amino acid sequence: CASSPGGQINTGELFF.

The J gene is TRBJ1-3, the V gene TRBV11-2; D unresolved. The ends were cut back, 1 base at V and 4 bases at J, with 2 bases in the middle. The CDR3 spans 12 residues. CDR1 is SGHAT, CDR2 FQNNGV, per germline. The CDR3 sequence: CASSLVGNTIYF. The CDR3 DNA reads as TGTGCCAGCAGCTTAGTGGGAAACACCATATATTTT. Full variable domain (rest looked up from reference TRBV11-2 and TRBJ1-3): EAGVAQSPRYKIIEKRQSVAFWCNPISGHATLYWYQQILGQGPKLLIQFQNNGVVDDSQLPKDRFSAERLKGVDSTLKIQPAKLEDSAVYLCASSLVGNTIYFGEGSWLTVV.

The chain has TRBV11-2 and TRBJ2-5; 9 bases fit TRBD2. The V gene's germline CDR1 is SGHAT and CDR2 FQNNGV. The CDR3 is 16 amino acids. The V gene end was trimmed by 1 base and the J gene end by 5 bases; junction bases not matched to a gene: 8. The CDR3 DNA follows: TGTGCCAGCAGCTTAGTATTAAGCGGGGGGAGGGAGACCCAGTACTTC. Its protein is CASSLVLSGGRETQYF.

The V and J genes are TRBV4-1 and TRBJ2-7; 10 bases are a match to TRBD2. The germline CDR1 and CDR2 sequences are MGHRA and YSYEKL. The CDR3 is 20 amino acids. The J segment lost 0 bases and the V segment lost 1 base, leaving 15 bases of the junction unmatched. Here the CDR3 reads CASSQVAGPGLAVPSYEQYF. The CDR3 nucleotides are TGCGCCAGCAGCCAAGTTGCGGGCCCAGGACTAGCGGTACCCTCCTACGAGCAGTACTTC.

The table lists this clone with a few counts. V is TRBV19 and J is TRBJ2-5; unclear D gene. Deletions cut 1 base from V and 1 base from J, with 7 bases between. In germline, CDR1 is LNHDA, CDR2 SQIVND (reference sequence). The CDR3 sequence is 14 residues long. This CDR3 reads CASSIAWTQETQYF. CDR3 nucleotide sequence: TGTGCCAGTAGTATAGCGTGGACCCAAGAGACCCAGTACTTC.

This chain uses TRBV27 with TRBJ2-7; possibly TRBD1 or TRBD2 for D (5 bases each). This CDR3 is built from 13 residues. Germline-derived CDR1 and CDR2 are MNHEY and SMNVEV (reference sequence). V lost 4 bases and J lost 4, with 11 bases in between. The CDR3 region is CASSSRWGYEQYF. Written as DNA, the CDR3 is TGTGCCAGCAGTTCACGATGGGGGTACGAGCAGTACTTC.

This clone was picked up a small number of times. The V and J genes are TRBV5-8 and TRBJ2-7; D may be TRBD2 (7 bases). Trimming shortened V by 10 bases and J by 3 bases, and 11 bases separated the two germline ends. CDR1 is SGHTS, CDR2 YDEGEE, per germline. CDR3 size: 11 residues. DNA for the CDR3: TGTGCCGGGGGAGGGGGCTACGAGCAGTACTTC. Amino acids: CAGGGGYEQYF.

The genes are TRBV7-7 and TRBJ1-1; D is unresolved. The V gene's germline CDR1 is SSHAT and CDR2 FNYEAQ (reference sequence). The CDR3 is 13 residues long. V was pared by 5 bases and J by 0 bases, with 7 bases between. In DNA form, the CDR3 reads TGTGCCAGCAGCCAGAATATGAACACTGAAGCTTTCTTT. This encodes CASSQNMNTEAFF.

The V gene is TRBV20-1, the J gene TRBJ2-1; no firm D call. Germline CDR1 reads DFQATT; CDR2 reads SNEGSKA (reference sequence). The V end was cut by 2 bases, the J end by 5 bases, with 4 bases between. The CDR3 loop spans 11 amino acids. The CDR3: CSARLDNEQFF. The CDR3, as DNA: TGCAGTGCTAGACTGGACAATGAGCAGTTCTTC.

The chain combines TRBV6-6 with TRBJ2-7; the D is unclear. Germline V CDR1 and CDR2: MNHNY, SVGAGI (reference sequence). The CDR3 extends over 13 amino acids. V was cut by 8 bases and J by 3 bases, with 14 bases left in between. This CDR3 reads CASRTQVGYEQYF. CDR3 sequence (DNA): TGTGCCAGCCGTACGCAGGTGGGCTACGAGCAGTACTTC.

This clone was seen just once. The chain is built from TRBV13 and TRBJ1-5, with D perhaps TRBD1 (5 bases). Germline CDR1 reads PRHDT; CDR2 reads FYEKMQ (reference sequence). The CDR3 runs 16 residues. Trimming removed 5 bases at V and 2 bases at J, with 16 bases between. Here the CDR3 DNA reads TGTGCCAGCAGCCGCCGGGGGGGTCCCGGCAATCAGCCCCAGCATTTT. It encodes CASSRRGGPGNQPQHF.

The CDR3 DNA follows: TGTGCCAGCAGCAGAGGTTCCTCTGGGGCCAACGTCCTGACTTTC. Its translation is CASSRGSSGANVLTF. The chain is built from TRBV4-2 and TRBJ2-6; D is unclear. The length of the CDR3 is 15 residues. CDR1 and CDR2 from the germline V gene are LGHNA and YNFKEQ. Trimming removed 5 bases at V and 0 bases at J, with 8 bases between.

The rearrangement links TRBV5-6 to TRBJ1-6; D remains unclear. The CDR3 contains 12 residues. The V end lost 1 base, the J end lost 4 bases, and 0 bases lay between the germline ends. In germline, CDR1 is SGHDT, CDR2 YYEEEE. The CDR3 protein is CASSLYNSPLHF. The CDR3, as DNA: TGTGCCAGCAGCTTGTATAATTCACCCCTCCACTTT.